This T cell receptor beta chain was retrieved from a study of shared clonotypes between healthy human individuals. The assay was immunoSEQ multiplex PCR, and TCRdb's table has in-frame clones only and misses some. The sample yields 2.3 million or so clones, approximately 95% seen once. V lost 3 bases and J lost 4, with 17 bases in between. There are 16 residues in the CDR3. Germline V gene data show CDR1 as LGHNA and CDR2 as YNFKEQ. The donor cohort consisted entirely of Caucasian adults residing in Nashville, Tennessee. The sequenced material came from naive CD4+ T cells from PBMCs. The subset was: CD45RA+ positively selected. This receptor was identified in a man between 18 and 35 years old in good health. Some clones in this sample may be carry-over from other donors' samples. The chain links TRBV4-2 to TRBJ2-3, with D possibly being TRBD1 or TRBD2 (5 bases each). The CDR3 nucleotides read TGTGCCAGCAGCCAGAGCAGTTTGAGGGGTCCAGATACGCAGTATTTT. It specifies CASSQSSLRGPDTQYF.